Described below is a single TCR beta chain sequence and its context. V shed 4 bases and J 2 bases; nucleotides not matched to a gene: 8. The CDR3 is 15 residues long. Germline V gives CDR1 SGHRS, CDR2 YFSETQ. In TCRdb, the RT-PCR reads were re-called with MiXCR into one record per CDR3 protein. The sample has more than 850,000 distinct CDR3 sequences, about a sixth seen once. The sample originates from a study of patients and donors after allogeneic stem cell transplantation. Sequenced: blood, either unsorted or a sorted T cell fraction (not recorded which). The sequence was obtained from a human donor who was either an allogeneic HSCT recipient or a stem cell or donor lymphocyte infusion donor (not recorded which). It is not recorded whose cells these are; they may come from a transplant donor. V usage is TRBV5-1 and J usage is TRBJ2-7; 8 bases align to TRBD2. CDR3 DNA: TGCGCCAGCAGCACCCTCGGGGGGGAACCCTACGAGCAGTACTTC. Encoded protein: CASSTLGGEPYEQYF.